This entry lists 11 T cell receptor beta chains sequenced from one sample in a study of OX40 agonist ivuxolimab in advanced cancers. The method was immunoSEQ multiplex PCR; TCRdb's version includes in-frame clones alone and lacks a portion of them. The data show roughly 24,000 clones, nearly 85% seen once. The material was CD4+ or CD8+ T cells sorted from blood, obtained in a trial of the OX40 agonist ivuxolimab. Receptor source: an adult with an advanced solid tumor such as melanoma, head and neck, liver or kidney cancer.

Only one count was recorded for this clone. The chain recombines TRBV4-1 with TRBJ2-3; unclear D gene. V shed 1 base and J shed 3 bases, with 5 bases lying between them. This CDR3 has 13 residues. CDR1 MGHRA and CDR2 YSYEKL come from the germline V gene. In DNA form, the CDR3 reads TGCGCCAGCAGCCAAGTGGGGACAGATACGCAGTATTTT. Translated, it gives CASSQVGTDTQYF.

The chain joins TRBV15 to TRBJ1-5; TRBD1 is a possible D gene (6 bases). The germline V gene has CDR1 LNHNV and CDR2 YYDKDF (reference sequence). V was pared by 1 base and J by 5 bases, with 12 bases between. The CDR3 runs 15 residues. The CDR3 DNA reads TGTGCCACCAGCAGAGTTCACAGGGTCGATCAGCCCCAGCATTTT. It yields the protein CATSRVHRVDQPQHF.

The genes are TRBV9 and TRBJ2-1, with D possibly called TRBD1 or TRBD2 (5 bases each). The CDR3 covers 16 residues. Germline lookup yields CDR1 SGDLS and CDR2 YYNGEE. The V and J ends lost 3 bases and 5 bases respectively, with 18 bases between them. CDR3 DNA: TGTGCCAGCAGCGGGGGCCCCGGGGTTCTTAACAATGAGCAGTTCTTC. Protein sequence: CASSGGPGVLNNEQFF.

V gene TRBV6-5 combines with J gene TRBJ1-1; D gene unclear. The CDR3 totals 15 residues. The V end lost 0 bases, the J end lost 3 bases, and 11 bases lay between the germline ends. From germline, CDR1 is MNHEY and CDR2 SVGAGI. CDR3 DNA: TGTGCCAGCAGTTACTCCACGCTTCCAGACACTGAAGCTTTCTTT. This translates into CASSYSTLPDTEAFF.

The chain has TRBV9 and TRBJ2-2; the D gene is possibly TRBD1 (6 bases). Trimming took 0 bases from V and 3 from J, leaving 15 bases between them. In germline, CDR1 is SGDLS, CDR2 YYNGEE. CDR3 length: 17 residues. The CDR3 sequence: CASSVAPVRGDTGELFF. The CDR3 nucleotides read TGTGCCAGCAGCGTAGCCCCCGTCAGGGGCGACACCGGGGAGCTGTTTTTT.

The CDR3 reads CASSPGQGSWEQYF. CDR3 nucleotide sequence: TGTGCCAGCAGCCCGGGACAGGGGAGTTGGGAGCAGTACTTC. J is TRBJ2-7 and V is TRBV5-6; TRBD1 agrees at 10 bases. From germline, CDR1 is SGHDT and CDR2 YYEEEE. J lost 7 bases, V lost 4 bases, and 8 bases had no gene match. This CDR3 has 14 residues.

This clone was detected only a few times. V gene TRBV6-1 combines with J gene TRBJ1-1; D remains unclear. Trimming removed 9 bases from V and 0 bases from J, with 11 bases in between. This CDR3 spans 13 amino acids. Germline values: CDR1 MNHNS, CDR2 SASEGT. CDR3 nucleotides: TGTGCCAGTAGGGAATCCATGAACACTGAAGCTTTCTTT. Encoded protein: CASRESMNTEAFF.

The rearrangement joins TRBV7-2 to TRBJ1-1, with a tentative D call TRBD1 (6 bases). Trimming stripped 6 bases from V and 8 bases from J, with 13 bases between. The CDR3 spans 12 residues. CDR1 is SGHTA and CDR2 is FQGNSA in the germline V gene. The CDR3 is CASSFTGIEAFF. The DNA for the CDR3 is TGTGCCAGCAGTTTTACAGGGATAGAAGCTTTCTTT.

The V call is TRBV7-9, the J call TRBJ2-3, with a possible D match to TRBD2 (6 bases). Germline lookup yields CDR1 SEHNR and CDR2 FQNEAQ (reference sequence). V was shortened by 4 bases and J by 1 base, with 12 bases between the two germline ends. The CDR3 is 15 amino acids. The CDR3 sequence is CASSSLATGTDTQYF. CDR3 nucleotides: TGTGCCAGCAGCTCTCTAGCGACCGGCACAGATACGCAGTATTTT.

The V gene is TRBV14, the J gene TRBJ2-5; D is undetermined. Trimming pared 2 bases from V and 0 bases from J, leaving 4 bases between. The CDR3 extends over 13 amino acids. The germline V gene has CDR1 SGHDN and CDR2 FVKESK. The CDR3 region is CASSQHNQETQYF. CDR3 coding DNA: TGTGCCAGCAGCCAACATAACCAAGAGACCCAGTACTTC.

The J gene is TRBJ2-7, the V gene TRBV6-5; 7 positions match TRBD1. The length of the CDR3 is 15 residues. CDR1 and CDR2 from the germline V gene are MNHEY and SVGAGI. Trimming removed 0 bases from V and 3 bases from J; junction bases left unmatched: 5. As DNA, the CDR3 is TGTGCCAGCAGTTACTCGGACAGGAATAACTACGAGCAGTACTTC. Its protein is CASSYSDRNNYEQYF.